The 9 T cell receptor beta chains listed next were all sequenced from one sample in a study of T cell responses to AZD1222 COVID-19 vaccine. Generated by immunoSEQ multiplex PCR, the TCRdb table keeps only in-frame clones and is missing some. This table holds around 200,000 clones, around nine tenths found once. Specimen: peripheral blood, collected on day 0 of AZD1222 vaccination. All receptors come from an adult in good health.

The CDR3: CASSVVDRGKGNYGYTF. For the CDR3, the DNA is TGTGCCAGCAGTGTTGTGGACAGGGGGAAAGGGAACTATGGCTACACCTTC. V is TRBV2 and J is TRBJ1-2; 10 nucleotides agree with TRBD1. The V gene's germline CDR1 is SNHLY and CDR2 FYNNEI. CDR3 size: 17 residues. V lost 4 bases, J lost 2 bases, and 10 bases stayed unmatched.

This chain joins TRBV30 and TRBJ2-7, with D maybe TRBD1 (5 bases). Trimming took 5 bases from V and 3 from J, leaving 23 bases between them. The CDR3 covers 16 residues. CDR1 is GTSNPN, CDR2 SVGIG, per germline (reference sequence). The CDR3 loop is CAWGDPAPTVLYEQYF. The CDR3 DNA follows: TGTGCCTGGGGCGACCCGGCCCCGACAGTTCTCTACGAGCAGTACTTC.

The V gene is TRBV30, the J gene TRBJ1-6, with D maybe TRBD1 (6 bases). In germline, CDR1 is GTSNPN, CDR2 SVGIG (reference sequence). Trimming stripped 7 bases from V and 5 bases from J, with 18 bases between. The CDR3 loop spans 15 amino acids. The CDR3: CALGVTGQNNSPLHF. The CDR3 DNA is TGTGCCTTGGGAGTGACAGGACAGAATAATTCACCCCTCCACTTT.

In DNA, the CDR3 is TGTGCCAGCAGCCAAGAGCGTGGGGAATTCAGAGGCTACACCTTC. Its translation is CASSQERGEFRGYTF. The genes are TRBV14 and TRBJ1-2; no reliable D call. The germline gives CDR1 SGHDN, CDR2 FVKESK. The germline V and J ends were trimmed by 0 bases and 8 bases, with 16 bases remaining between them. This CDR3 is 15 amino acids long.

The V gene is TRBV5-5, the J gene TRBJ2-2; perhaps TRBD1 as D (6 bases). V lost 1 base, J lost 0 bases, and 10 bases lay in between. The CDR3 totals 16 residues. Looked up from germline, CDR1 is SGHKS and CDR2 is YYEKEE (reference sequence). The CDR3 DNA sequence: TGTGCCAGCAGCTTGATACAGGGTTCGAACACCGGGGAGCTGTTTTTT. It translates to CASSLIQGSNTGELFF.

DNA for the CDR3: TGCAGCGCCGAGACCAGGGGGGACTATGGCTACACCTTC. Translated: CSAETRGDYGYTF. This chain uses TRBV29-1 with TRBJ1-2; the match to TRBD1 covers 7 bases. The CDR3 extends over 13 amino acids. Trimming at V came to 7 bases and at J to 3 bases, leaving 8 bases not matched to a gene. Germline V gene data show CDR1 as SQVTM and CDR2 as ANQGSEA. Full variable domain (outside the CDR3, taken from reference TRBV29-1 and TRBJ1-2): SAVISQKPSRDICQRGTSLTIQCQVDSQVTMMFWYRQQPGQSLTLIATANQGSEATYESGFVIDKFPISRPNLTFSTLTVSNMSPEDSSIYLCSAETRGDYGYTFGSGTRLTVV.

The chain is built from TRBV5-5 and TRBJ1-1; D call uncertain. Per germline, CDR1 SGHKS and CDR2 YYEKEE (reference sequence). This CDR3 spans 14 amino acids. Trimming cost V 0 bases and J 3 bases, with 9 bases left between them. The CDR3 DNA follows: TGTGCCAGCAGCTTGGAGTTCCGTGACACTGAAGCTTTCTTT. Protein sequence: CASSLEFRDTEAFF.

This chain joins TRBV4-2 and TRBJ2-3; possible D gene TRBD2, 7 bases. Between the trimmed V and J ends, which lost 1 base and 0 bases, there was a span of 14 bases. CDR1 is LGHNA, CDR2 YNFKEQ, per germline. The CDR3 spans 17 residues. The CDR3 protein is CASSQGTGGSSTDTQYF. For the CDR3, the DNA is TGTGCCAGCAGCCAAGGAACGGGGGGCTCTAGCACAGATACGCAGTATTTT.

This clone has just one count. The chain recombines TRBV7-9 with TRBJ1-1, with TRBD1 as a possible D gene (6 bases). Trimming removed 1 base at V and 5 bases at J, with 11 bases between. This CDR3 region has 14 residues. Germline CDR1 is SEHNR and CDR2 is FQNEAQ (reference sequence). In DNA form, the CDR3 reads TGTGCCAGCAGCTTAGAACAGGGAGTAACTGAAGCTTTCTTT. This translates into CASSLEQGVTEAFF.